Below are 8 T cell receptor beta chains sequenced from a single sample in a study of response to subunit inactivated influenza vaccine. TCRdb reprocessed the RT-PCR reads with MiXCR, giving one entry per CDR3 protein. The table has just under 550,000 distinct CDR3 sequences, under 30% seen once. This same sample was also taken into another study, of T cells expressing NK-cell markers. From that second work: Scientists made TCR beta cDNA using 5'RACE template switching with UMIs.

Sample: CD4+ T cells sorted from PBMCs, taken 11 to 12 days after vaccination. The receptors were sampled from a man aged 45-60 years who received an inactivated influenza vaccine.

The chain employs TRBV5-4 and TRBJ2-2, with D possibly matching TRBD2 (5 bases). Trimming shortened V by 4 bases and J by 1 base, and 11 bases separated the two germline ends. This CDR3 contains 15 residues. Germline lookup yields CDR1 SGHNT and CDR2 YYREEE (reference sequence). The CDR3 loop is CASSPGGKNTGELFF. CDR3 DNA sequence: TGTGCCAGCAGCCCCGGAGGAAAGAACACCGGGGAGCTGTTTTTT.

This clonotype was observed a few times. The CDR3, as DNA: TGCGCCAGCAGCCAAGATAACAGCCCCGTCTACGAGCAGTACTTC. It translates to CASSQDNSPVYEQYF. The chain is built from TRBV4-3 and TRBJ2-7, with D unresolved. This CDR3 region has 15 residues. Germline V gene sequence: CDR1 LGHNA, CDR2 YSLEER. With 0 bases removed from V and 3 bases from J, the gap between germline ends came to 12 bases.

The rearrangement joins TRBV4-3 to TRBJ1-4; D remains ambiguous. From germline, CDR1 is LGHNA and CDR2 YSLEER. V gave up 0 bases and J gave up 5 bases, with 19 bases separating them. The CDR3 spans 18 residues. The DNA of the CDR3 is TGCGCCAGCAGCCAAGATCTCACCTTCCTGGTAATGAATGAAAAACTGTTTTTT. Its translation is CASSQDLTFLVMNEKLFF.

A few counts support this clonotype. This chain uses TRBV12-3 or TRBV12-4 with TRBJ1-4; D perhaps matches TRBD1 (5 bases). This CDR3 contains 12 residues. V lost 3 bases and J 12 bases, leaving 11 bases between the germline ends. CDR3 sequence reads: CASSFPGTELFF. The DNA for the CDR3 is TGTGCCAGCAGTTTCCCCGGGACGGAACTGTTTTTT.

The chain carries TRBV2 and TRBJ1-1, with a possible D match to TRBD1 (6 bases). V was pared by 8 bases and J by 1 base, with 14 bases between. The CDR3 contains 14 residues. Germline CDR1 is SNHLY and CDR2 is FYNNEI. For the CDR3, the DNA is TGTGCCAGCCGTCCGATGGGGGCGAACACTGAAGCTTTCTTT. Residues: CASRPMGANTEAFF.

The chain links TRBV4-2 to TRBJ2-3; 11 bases fit TRBD2. The CDR3 has 18 amino acids. V gave up 0 bases and J gave up 0 bases; unmatched junction bases: 5. The germline CDR1 and CDR2 sequences are LGHNA and YNFKEQ. The CDR3, as DNA: TGTGCCAGCAGCCAAGACTTCCTAGCGGGGGGCAGCACAGATACGCAGTATTTT. Its protein is CASSQDFLAGGSTDTQYF.

The chain links TRBV12-3 or TRBV12-4 to TRBJ2-7; D might be TRBD1 or TRBD2, each matching 5 bases. The length of the CDR3 is 13 residues. Trimming took off 6 bases at V and 5 bases at J, with 14 bases between the two ends. DNA for the CDR3: TGTGCCAGCAGGCCCGGGGCGGCGGACGAGCAGTACTTC. Its protein product is CASRPGAADEQYF.

The V call is TRBV7-9, the J call TRBJ1-1; tentatively, D is TRBD1 (6 bases). The germline CDR1 and CDR2 sequences are SEHNR and FQNEAQ (reference sequence). The CDR3 is 15 residues long. V gave up 1 base and J gave up 1 base, with 10 bases separating them. CDR3 in amino acids: CASSLGAGANTEAFF. Here the CDR3 DNA reads TGTGCCAGCAGCTTAGGGGCAGGGGCGAACACTGAAGCTTTCTTT.